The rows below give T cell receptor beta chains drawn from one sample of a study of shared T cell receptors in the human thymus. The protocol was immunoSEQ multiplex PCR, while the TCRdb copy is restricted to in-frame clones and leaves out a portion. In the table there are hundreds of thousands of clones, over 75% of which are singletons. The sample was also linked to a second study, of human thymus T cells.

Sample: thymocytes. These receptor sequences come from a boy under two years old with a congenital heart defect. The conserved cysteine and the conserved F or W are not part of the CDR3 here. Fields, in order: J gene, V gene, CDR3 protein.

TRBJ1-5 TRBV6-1 ASSDPGNPQPQH
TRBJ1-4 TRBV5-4 ASSLASGGRRKKLF
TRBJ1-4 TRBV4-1 ASSPLRRTELF
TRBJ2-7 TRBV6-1 ASSVPDRNVKGEQY
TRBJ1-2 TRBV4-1 ASSQRVETTTAYGYT
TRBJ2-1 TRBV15 ATSSDWAGAYNEQF
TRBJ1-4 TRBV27 ASRARRGDEKLF
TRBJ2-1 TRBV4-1 ASSTPSRGYNEQF
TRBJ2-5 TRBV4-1 ASSQEGPPSEQETQY
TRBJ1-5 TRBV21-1 ASSKVPGTGIEPQH
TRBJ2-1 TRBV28 ASSLAGGPYNEQF
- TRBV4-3 ASSQARTSAHRSNYEQY
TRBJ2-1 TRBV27 ASSLRIRRAPSSYNEQF
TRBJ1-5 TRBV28 APGDRFYQPQH
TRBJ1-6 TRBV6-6 ASTDGGYNSPLH
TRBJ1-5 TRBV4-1 ASSQDGLRGLQPQH
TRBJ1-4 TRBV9 ASSDTGTANEKLF
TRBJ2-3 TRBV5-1 ASSLTFRRGGFGDTQY
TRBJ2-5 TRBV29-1 SVESTGGETQY
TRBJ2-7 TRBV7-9 ASSLPSGAEQY
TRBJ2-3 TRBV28 ASSFPSGGQDTQY
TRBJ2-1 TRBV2 ASSEGPGSYNEQF
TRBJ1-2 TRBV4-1 ASSQVLRNYGYT
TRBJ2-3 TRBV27 ASSVVGGHSDTQY
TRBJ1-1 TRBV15 ATSRVERLLANTEAF
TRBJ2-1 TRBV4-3 ASSQDLGGVIYNEQF
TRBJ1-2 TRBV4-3 ASSPRDSKFYGYT
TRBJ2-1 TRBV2 ASSEASLVGPDPNEQF
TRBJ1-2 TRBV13 ASSFPRAVGGYT
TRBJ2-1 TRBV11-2 ASSSSLRYDEQF
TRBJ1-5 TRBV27 ASSRSYSNQPQH
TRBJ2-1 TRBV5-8 ASSFIRREVLVGNEQF
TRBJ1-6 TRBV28 ASSLSTGWNSPLH
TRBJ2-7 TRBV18 ASSPKGPNSYEQY
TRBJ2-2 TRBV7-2 ASSLGQSNTGELF
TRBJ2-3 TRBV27 ASSPWTSGRRGDTQY
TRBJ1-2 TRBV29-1 GVYRDWRGLRYGYT
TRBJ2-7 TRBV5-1 ASSNRATVPYEQY
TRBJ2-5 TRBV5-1 ASSLGLAGLPIKETQY
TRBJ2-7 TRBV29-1 SVEGHRGSEQY
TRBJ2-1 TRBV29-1 SVDRLGLSSYNEQF
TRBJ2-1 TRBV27 ASSAGYNEQF
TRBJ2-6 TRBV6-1 ASSERGMGSSGANVLT
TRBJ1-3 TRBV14 ASSPGQGVPGNTIY
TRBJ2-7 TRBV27 ASSLRIGQPPIEQY
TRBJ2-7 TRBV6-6 ASVPGQQGEQY